These 29 T cell receptor beta chains were sequenced from one sample in a study of T cell responses to AZD1222 COVID-19 vaccine. Data came from immunoSEQ multiplex PCR; TCRdb stores just in-frame clones and leaves some out. The table lists more than 50,000 clones, 70% to 80% of them singletons, with about a quarter in the top ten. Sequencing used peripheral blood, obtained on day 0 of MenACWY control vaccination. These receptors were obtained from an adult in good health.

The chain combines TRBV7-2 with TRBJ1-3, with no clear D. CDR1 and CDR2 (germline): SGHTA, FQGNSA. The CDR3 runs 12 residues. V shed 2 bases and J shed 3 bases, with 2 bases lying between them. The CDR3 DNA is TGTGCCAGCAGCTTATATGGAAACACCATATATTTT. This gives the protein CASSLYGNTIYF.

This sequence joins TRBV27 and TRBJ2-1; possible D gene TRBD1, 6 bases. CDR3 size: 16 residues. CDR1 is MNHEY and CDR2 is SMNVEV in the germline V gene (reference sequence). Trimming shortened V by 7 bases and J by 7 bases, and 23 bases separated the two germline ends. CDR3 amino acids: CASKVGALRPRNEQFF. The CDR3 DNA follows: TGTGCCAGCAAAGTGGGGGCGTTGAGACCTAGAAATGAGCAGTTCTTC.

The chain has TRBV2 and TRBJ2-5; no definite D call. From germline, CDR1 is SNHLY and CDR2 FYNNEI. V gave up 7 bases and J gave up 1 base, with 7 bases separating them. The CDR3 extends over 12 amino acids. CDR3 in amino acids: CASKEFQETQYF. Written as DNA, the CDR3 is TGTGCCAGCAAGGAATTCCAAGAGACCCAGTACTTC.

This clone was recorded only once. The chain carries TRBV20-1 and TRBJ2-5, with 12 bases fitting TRBD2. V shed 3 bases and J 5 bases; nucleotides not matched to a gene: 7. Germline CDR1 DFQATT, CDR2 SNEGSKA (reference sequence). This CDR3 has 15 residues. The CDR3 DNA reads as TGCAGTGCTAGTACTAGCGGGGGGCCTGGGGAGACCCAGTACTTC. This encodes CSASTSGGPGETQYF.

The rearrangement links TRBV11-2 to TRBJ1-6; D is uncertain. This CDR3 spans 13 amino acids. V lost 0 bases and J lost 3, with 0 bases in between. Germline CDR1 and CDR2: SGHAT and FQNNGV. CDR3 sequence (DNA): TGTGCCAGCAGCTTAGACTATAATTCACCCCTCCACTTT. This translates into CASSLDYNSPLHF.

In the case of this clone: This same CDR3 is encoded by further DNA sequences in the sample. The V and J genes are TRBV18 and TRBJ2-7; D gene uncertain. Germline V lookup: CDR1 KGHSH, CDR2 LQKENI. CDR3 size: 14 residues. V lost 3 bases to trimming and J lost 1 base, with 10 bases between them. The CDR3 loop reads CASSPPGRSYEQYF. CDR3 bases: TGTGCCAGCTCACCTCCCGGACGATCCTACGAGCAGTACTTC.

The V call is TRBV19, the J call TRBJ2-1; D possibly matches TRBD1 or TRBD2 (5 bases each). The germline V gene encodes CDR1 LNHDA and CDR2 SQIVND (reference sequence). This CDR3 is built from 15 residues. V was trimmed by 7 bases and J by 5 bases, leaving 18 bases between them. CDR3 protein: CASTGQRVGDNEQFF. The DNA of the CDR3 is TGTGCCAGTACCGGACAAAGGGTGGGAGACAATGAGCAGTTCTTC.

The genes are TRBV15 and TRBJ2-2; D possibly matches TRBD1 or TRBD2 (5 bases each). The V and J ends lost 3 bases and 1 base respectively, with 12 bases between them. Germline lookup yields CDR1 LNHNV and CDR2 YYDKDF (reference sequence). This CDR3 region has 16 residues. CDR3 coding DNA: TGTGCCACCAGCAGGGGGGACGCCGTGAACACCGGGGAGCTGTTTTTT. Its translation: CATSRGDAVNTGELFF.

As DNA, the CDR3 is TGTGCCAGCAGTCGAACAGGGCTAAATCAGCCCCAGCATTTT. Translating gives CASSRTGLNQPQHF. The V and J genes are TRBV6-5 and TRBJ1-5; possibly TRBD1 for D (6 bases). Germline V CDR1 and CDR2: MNHEY, SVGAGI. The ends were cut back, 5 bases at V and 4 bases at J, with 12 bases in the middle. The CDR3 totals 14 residues.

This chain joins TRBV19 and TRBJ1-1; tentative D call: TRBD1 (6 bases). Trimming pared 2 bases from V and 1 base from J, leaving 11 bases between. The germline gives CDR1 LNHDA, CDR2 SQIVND (reference sequence). This CDR3 contains 15 residues. The CDR3 reads CASSIYGGPNTEAFF. As DNA, the CDR3 is TGTGCCAGTAGTATATACGGGGGCCCGAACACTGAAGCTTTCTTT.

The chain combines TRBV7-9 with TRBJ1-2; D might be TRBD1 (5 bases). The CDR3 sequence is 14 residues long. The V gene's germline CDR1 is SEHNR and CDR2 FQNEAQ (reference sequence). V gave up 3 bases and J gave up 4 bases, with 12 bases separating them. CDR3 in amino acids: CASSLGQGTYGYTF. In DNA form, the CDR3 reads TGTGCCAGCAGCTTGGGGCAGGGCACCTATGGCTACACCTTC.

The chain has TRBV5-1 and TRBJ1-1; 7 bases match TRBD1. This CDR3 is built from 13 residues. Germline V lookup: CDR1 SGHRS, CDR2 YFSETQ. V lost 0 bases and J lost 8; bases outside the gene matches: 4. CDR3 coding DNA: TGCGCCAGCAGCTTGGCCCGGGACAGAGAAGCTTTCTTT. Protein product: CASSLARDREAFF.

The V and J genes are TRBV4-1 and TRBJ1-3; maybe TRBD1 (6 bases). The V gene's germline CDR1 is MGHRA and CDR2 YSYEKL. The CDR3 sequence is 15 residues long. Trimming cost V 4 bases and J 3 bases, with 13 bases left between them. The chain's CDR3 is CASSRVEGVGNTIYF. The CDR3 nucleotides are TGCGCCAGCAGCCGTGTAGAGGGGGTTGGAAACACCATATATTTT.

This chain connects TRBV18 to TRBJ2-2; TRBD1 is a possible D gene (6 bases). V was pared by 2 bases and J by 4 bases, with 17 bases between. Germline V gene data show CDR1 as KGHSH and CDR2 as LQKENI. This CDR3 region has 17 residues. CDR3 sequence reads: CASSPLRTERFTGELFF. CDR3 DNA sequence: TGTGCCAGCTCACCATTAAGGACAGAACGTTTCACCGGGGAGCTGTTTTTT.

The rearrangement links TRBV3-1 (or the pseudogene TRBV3-2) to TRBJ1-6, with TRBD1 as a possible D gene (6 bases). The CDR3 has 18 amino acids. Trimming left V 0 bases short and J 7 bases short, with 19 bases between. The germline V gene has CDR1 LGHDT and CDR2 YNNKEL (reference sequence). CDR3 loop: CASSQERGQTLRNSPLHF. The CDR3 bases are TGTGCCAGCAGCCAAGAAAGAGGACAGACACTAAGGAATTCACCCCTCCACTTT.

This clone was picked up a small number of times. V gene TRBV6-1 combines with J gene TRBJ1-3, with D unresolved. Trimming shortened V by 2 bases and J by 0 bases, and 5 bases separated the two germline ends. The CDR3 length is 14 residues. Germline lookup yields CDR1 MNHNS and CDR2 SASEGT. CDR3 bases: TGTGCCAGCAGTGAACCTAGCTCTGGAAACACCATATATTTT. Translating gives CASSEPSSGNTIYF.

This clone was counted a single time. The rearrangement uses TRBV9 and TRBJ1-1; tentatively, D is TRBD1 (6 bases). The CDR3 loop spans 13 amino acids. Trimming pared 2 bases from V and 5 bases from J, leaving 10 bases between. Germline-derived CDR1 and CDR2 are SGDLS and YYNGEE. CDR3 sequence reads: CASSVQQGTEAFF. The CDR3 bases are TGTGCCAGCAGCGTCCAGCAGGGGACTGAAGCTTTCTTT.

This clone was seen a single time. The chain carries TRBV7-2 and TRBJ2-5; 8 nucleotides line up with TRBD1. The CDR3 runs 15 residues. Germline V lookup: CDR1 SGHTA, CDR2 FQGNSA. With V trimmed by 3 bases and J by 5 bases, 8 bases remained unmatched. CDR3 nucleotide sequence: TGTGCCAGCAGCTTCGACAGGGGCAAGGGGGAGACCCAGTACTTC. Its protein product is CASSFDRGKGETQYF.

J is TRBJ1-5 and V is TRBV28, with D hard to call. This CDR3 spans 13 amino acids. Germline assignment: CDR1 MDHEN and CDR2 SYDVKM. Between the trimmed V and J ends, which lost 3 bases and 4 bases, there was a span of 7 bases. Here the CDR3 reads CASSLLENQPQHF. The CDR3 DNA follows: TGTGCCAGCAGTTTGTTAGAAAATCAGCCCCAGCATTTT.

The V and J genes are TRBV28 and TRBJ1-3; possible D gene TRBD1, 5 bases. The CDR3 spans 13 residues. CDR1 and CDR2 (germline): MDHEN, SYDVKM. Trimming stripped 5 bases from V and 1 base from J, with 6 bases between. CDR3 in amino acids: CASSRTSGNTIYF. In DNA form, the CDR3 reads TGTGCCAGCAGTAGGACATCTGGAAACACCATATATTTT.

V is TRBV5-4 and J is TRBJ2-2; D remains unclear. Germline CDR1 is SGHNT and CDR2 is YYREEE (reference sequence). The CDR3 is 16 amino acids. V lost 0 bases and J lost 2, with 11 bases in between. The CDR3 DNA reads as TGTGCCAGCAGCTTGGAAACGGATATTAACACCGGGGAGCTGTTTTTT. Its translation: CASSLETDINTGELFF.

This clone was counted between two and nine times. The genes are TRBV5-6 and TRBJ1-6; TRBD1 agrees at 7 bases. J gave up 7 bases and V 4 bases, and 5 bases lay outside the gene matches. Germline V gene data show CDR1 as SGHDT and CDR2 as YYEEEE. The CDR3 has 14 residues. The CDR3 loop reads CASSLDRRNSPLHF. CDR3 nucleotides: TGTGCCAGCAGCCTGGACAGGCGAAATTCACCCCTCCACTTT.

This clone was seen a few times. The chain recombines TRBV2 with TRBJ2-5; a weak D match, TRBD2 (5 bases). Trimming left V 4 bases short and J 5 bases short, with 11 bases between. In germline, CDR1 is SNHLY, CDR2 FYNNEI. This CDR3 contains 13 residues. CDR3 DNA: TGTGCCAGCAGTGGTACCGGGAAGGAGACCCAGTACTTC. The encoded protein is CASSGTGKETQYF.

This chain links TRBV11-2 with TRBJ1-2; weak D call: TRBD1 (6 bases). The ends were cut back, 2 bases at V and 4 bases at J, with 8 bases in the middle. The germline V gene encodes CDR1 SGHAT and CDR2 FQNNGV. CDR3 length equals 13 residues. The CDR3 region is CASSLKGGYGYTF. The CDR3 DNA is TGTGCCAGCAGCTTAAAGGGGGGCTATGGCTACACCTTC.

This clone occurred many times. The chain employs TRBV28 and TRBJ1-2; D not resolved. V lost 10 bases, J lost 8 bases, and 14 bases lay in between. The length of the CDR3 is 11 residues. From germline, CDR1 is MDHEN and CDR2 SYDVKM. This CDR3 reads CATAGLDGYTF. The CDR3 region has the DNA TGTGCCACGGCAGGATTAGACGGCTACACCTTC.

The DNA of the CDR3 is TGCGCCAGCAGCCCGGGCCGAGGGGGGTTCGGGGAGCTGTTTTTT. Protein: CASSPGRGGFGELFF. The chain is built from TRBV4-1 and TRBJ2-2; D possibly matches TRBD1 or TRBD2 (6 bases each). The V gene lost 4 bases and the J gene lost 7 bases, with 16 bases spanning the gap. The germline V gene encodes CDR1 MGHRA and CDR2 YSYEKL. The CDR3 loop spans 15 amino acids.

The chain has TRBV7-2 and TRBJ2-7, with 12 nucleotides matching TRBD1. The CDR3 has 17 amino acids. V lost 5 bases to trimming and J lost 7 bases; unmatched junction nucleotides: 15. From germline, CDR1 is SGHTA and CDR2 FQGNSA. CDR3 amino acids: CASSLVGQGAPAGEQYF. CDR3 nucleotides: TGTGCCAGCAGCCTAGTGGGACAGGGGGCCCCCGCGGGGGAGCAGTACTTC.

This chain connects TRBV6-5 to TRBJ1-2; no clear D. From germline, CDR1 is MNHEY and CDR2 SVGAGI. Trimming removed 11 bases from V and 8 bases from J, with 15 bases in between. CDR3 size: 11 residues. This CDR3 is CASVVGQGYTF. CDR3 bases: TGTGCCTCGGTGGTCGGGCAAGGCTACACCTTC.

This clone is a singleton in its sample. The rearrangement joins TRBV5-4 to TRBJ1-2, with D hard to call. The germline V gene has CDR1 SGHNT and CDR2 YYREEE (reference sequence). The CDR3 has 15 amino acids. Trimming took 0 bases from V and 9 from J, leaving 18 bases between them. The CDR3 sequence is CASSLGGTDLWSYTF. CDR3 coding DNA: TGTGCCAGCAGCTTGGGAGGAACAGATCTATGGAGCTACACCTTC.